This TCR beta chain came from a study of untreated major depressive disorder (dated by TCRdb to the late 2010s). For context, the study as a whole: The study was a cross-sectional case-control comparison of T cell phenotype and TCR repertoire between antidepressant-free major depressive disorder patients and individually matched non-depressed controls. Differences in Vbeta 5.1, Vbeta 11 and Vbeta 22 usage observed by flow cytometry in the whole cohort were followed up by sequencing. Study-wide findings and limitations: For the sequencing comparisons, planned one-tailed tests were run on just three Vbeta families that had been chosen in advance. Higher TRBV05-01 (Vbeta 5.1) usage among CD4+ T cells of depressed patients compared with controls was confirmed by sequencing, with p = 0.040 in a one-tailed test. TRBV25-01 and TRBV02-01 usage followed the flow-cytometry pattern but did not reach statistical significance in the sequencing data. A comparatively small study sample was produced by the strict matching and exclusion criteria, and the generalizability of findings was thereby limited. In every sequenced subject, the top five TRBV05-01 clones were all identified as private clones.

As for this clone: Its specific antigen is unknown. Qualities for individual bases were not recorded, and no much larger clone is one base off.

For sex, age, current smoking status and body mass index, every depressed patient had a pairwise-matched non-depressed control. Every participant in the study was of European descent. No current or lifetime mood disorder was present in controls, and Quick Inventory of Depressive Symptoms-Self Report scores of 5 or less were recorded for controls. Major medical conditions, Axis I/II comorbidities, regular medication or illicit drug use, and drinking over 100 g alcohol a week were all grounds for excluding any participant. About 29 ml of peripheral blood was collected into EDTA tubes from each participant. Thawed PBMCs underwent magnetic negative selection with the BD IMag Human CD4 T Lymphocyte Enrichment Set to purify CD4+ T cells. Flow cytometry confirmed that the CD4+ enrichment method typically gave approximately 95% purity. A subgroup of about 5 case-control pairs, selected blind to chemokine receptor expression and flow-cytometric repertoire skewing results, was subjected to TCRbeta sequencing. Every blood sample was taken in the morning at 8:00 a.m., and Ficoll-Hypaque gradient centrifugation was used to isolate PBMCs. Until being assayed, PBMCs were kept in liquid nitrogen after cryopreservation by gradual cooling to -80 degrees C.

The CDR3 numbers 13 residues from cysteine through phenylalanine. The sequence is cut down to CDR3 DNA, 39 bases in frame from base 1. CDR1 and CDR2 are drawn from the germline V gene: SNHLY, FYNNEI. V drops 3 bases and J drops 7 bases, leaving 12 bases in between. The Qiagen DNeasy Blood and Tissue Kit was used to extract total genomic DNA from the purified CD4+ T cells. Amplification and sequencing of the TCRbeta CDR3 region, as defined according to IMGT, were carried out with immunoSEQ immunosequencing protocols. Concerning the study's data processing: The immunoSEQ service preprocessed the raw sequence data to correct PCR and sequencing errors. The sequence data were loaded into the immunoSEQ Analyzer and then analyzed further using VDJtools v1.0.7. The paired Wilcoxon signed-rank test was used to test differences between patients and controls. In TCRdb, the immuneACCESS table is reduced to in-frame sequences with V and J assigned. These tables do not hold every clone; where another copy was compared, an unresolved V gene accounts for under half, and the others remain unexplained. The D gene and trimming were derived from the DNA, and the V and J assignments and clone size from that table. Counted in this sample were about 21,000 clones; 89% of them appeared once. In total, the top ten clones hold around 0.5% of the sample.

The sequence came from a woman aged 40-49 years in good health. The chain uses TRBV2 and TRBJ1-2; matching of 5 bases hints at TRBD1 as the D gene. Sequences were obtained from CD4+ T cells from PBMCs. Read as DNA, the sequence is TGTGCCAGCAGTGAGGTCTCGGGGACTGGCTACACCTTC. Translated, this gives CASSEVSGTGYTF.